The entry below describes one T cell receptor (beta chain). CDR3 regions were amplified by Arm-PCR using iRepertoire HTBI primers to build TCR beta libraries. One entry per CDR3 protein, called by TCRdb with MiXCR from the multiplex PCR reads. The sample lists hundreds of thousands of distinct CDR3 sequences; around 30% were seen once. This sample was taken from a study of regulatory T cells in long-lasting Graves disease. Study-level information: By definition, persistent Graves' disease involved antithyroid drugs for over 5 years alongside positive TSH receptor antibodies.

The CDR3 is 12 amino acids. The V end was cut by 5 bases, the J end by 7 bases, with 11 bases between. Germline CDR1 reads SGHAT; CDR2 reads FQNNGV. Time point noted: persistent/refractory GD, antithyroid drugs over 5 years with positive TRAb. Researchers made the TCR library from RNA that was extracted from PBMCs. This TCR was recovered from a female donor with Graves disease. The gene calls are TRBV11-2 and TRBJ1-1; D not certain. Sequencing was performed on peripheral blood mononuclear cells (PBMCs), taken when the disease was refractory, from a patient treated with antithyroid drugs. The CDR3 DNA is TGTGCCAGCAGCGTAGGTGGAAATGAAGCTTTCTTT. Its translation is CASSVGGNEAFF.